A single T cell receptor (beta chain) is shown here with its context. This entry belongs to a study of beta chain features in type 1 diabetes. Reverse transcription of all isolated RNA meant that expressed TCRB transcripts were sequenced. The assay was immunoSEQ multiplex PCR, and TCRdb's table has in-frame clones only and misses some. The sample carries more than 300,000 clones, around 16% recorded once. Germline lookup yields CDR1 SGHRS and CDR2 YFSETQ. Trimming cost V 3 bases and J 0 bases, with 16 bases left between them. CDR3 length: 17 amino acids. The clonotype originates from a woman younger than 30 in good health. The chain links TRBV5-1 to TRBJ2-1, with a weak D call TRBD2 (7 bases). The sequencing sample was made of naive CD4+ T cells from blood. The CDR3 sequence: CASSSIQGGGSYNEQFF. In DNA form, the CDR3 reads TGCGCCAGCAGCTCCATTCAGGGAGGGGGCTCCTACAATGAGCAGTTCTTC.